This record concerns one TCR beta chain sequence. What it binds is unknown. Aged about 6 to 100, donors were systemically healthy Caucasians from Russia. Germline V gene lookup returns CDR1 DFQATT and CDR2 SNEGSKA (reference sequence). V lost 0 bases and J lost 7, with 9 bases in between. The CDR3 contains 12 residues. The use of a sample-barcoded 5' primer and a J-beta primer mix characterized a second PCR of roughly 7 to 11 cycles. Using its own MiXCR run on the 5' RACE reads, TCRdb lists one record per CDR3 protein. The sample includes approximately 800,000 distinct CDR3 sequences, roughly three fifths seen only once; the top ten take roughly 26%. These data belong to a study of blood T cells in healthy people across ages. Study-level results: PBMCs left unsorted prevented a conclusive naive versus antigen-experienced comparison. Not knowing donor CMV status may have confounded expanded clonotype changes.

Sequenced material: blood. V gene TRBV20-1 combines with J gene TRBJ1-2, with TRBD1 as a possible D gene (5 bases). This clonotype was sampled from a man aged 40-55 years in good health. The CDR3 here is CSARDPQVGYTF. In DNA form, the CDR3 reads TGCAGTGCTAGAGATCCACAGGTTGGCTACACCTTC.